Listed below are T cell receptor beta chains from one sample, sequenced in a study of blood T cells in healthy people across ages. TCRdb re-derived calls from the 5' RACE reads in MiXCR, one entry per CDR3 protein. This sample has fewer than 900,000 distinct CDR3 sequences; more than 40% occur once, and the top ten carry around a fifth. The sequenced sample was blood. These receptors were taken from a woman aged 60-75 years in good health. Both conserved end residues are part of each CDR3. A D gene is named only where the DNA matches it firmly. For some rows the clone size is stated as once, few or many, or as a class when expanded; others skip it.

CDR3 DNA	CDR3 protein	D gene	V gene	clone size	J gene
TGTGCCAGCAGCTCTGACAGGGGGAATGAAAAACTGTTTTTT	CASSSDRGNEKLFF	TRBD1	TRBV6-6	many	TRBJ1-4
TGTGCCAGCAGCTTAGAACTAGCGGGGGGGACAGATACGCAGTATTTT	CASSLELAGGTDTQYF	TRBD2	TRBV7-9	few	TRBJ2-3
TGTGCCAGCTCACATGGAACAGGAGAGACCCAGTACTTC	CASSHGTGETQYF	.	TRBV18	.	TRBJ2-5
TGCAGTGCTGGCGCAGGGGGCGCATATGGCTACACCTTC	CSAGAGGAYGYTF	TRBD1	TRBV20-1	.	TRBJ1-2
TGCGCCAGCAGTCGAATTAGACAGAGCTCCTACGAGCAGTACTTC	CASSRIRQSSYEQYF	.	TRBV4-3	.	TRBJ2-7
TGTGCCAGCAGCCTCCTGCCCGGTTTGGGTGAGCAGTACTTC	CASSLLPGLGEQYF	.	TRBV14	.	TRBJ2-5
TGCAGTGCTAGAGATCCCGGGACAGGGTACTACGAGCAGTACTTC	CSARDPGTGYYEQYF	TRBD1	TRBV20-1	.	TRBJ2-7
TGTGCCAGCAGTTTTGCGGGAGTCCGGTACGAGCAGTACTTC	CASSFAGVRYEQYF	TRBD2	TRBV27	few	TRBJ2-7
TGCAGTGCTAGTGTGGGGCTAGCGGGAAGGGGGCAGTTCTTC	CSASVGLAGRGQFF	TRBD2	TRBV20-1	.	TRBJ2-1
TGTGACAGCAATCGACAGGGCAACTCCTACAATGAGCAGTTCTTC	CDSNRQGNSYNEQFF	TRBD1	TRBV6-1	.	TRBJ2-1
TGTGCCAGCAGTTTGCTGGCGGGGGCCACCGGGGAGCTGTTTTTT	CASSLLAGATGELFF	.	TRBV12-3/TRBV12-4	few	TRBJ2-2
TGCAGTGCTAAACCCCCGGGACAGGGGTGGTACAATGAGCAGTTCTTC	CSAKPPGQGWYNEQFF	TRBD1	TRBV20-1	.	TRBJ2-1
TGTGCCAGCAGCCCCCAGGGTGCTCAAGAGACCCAGTACTTC	CASSPQGAQETQYF	.	TRBV7-3	few	TRBJ2-5
TGCAGTGCCAGGGGAACTAGCGGACACACAGATACGCAGTATTTT	CSARGTSGHTDTQYF	TRBD2	TRBV20-1	few	TRBJ2-3
TGTGCCAGCAGCCCTCCGGCGGGGACAGGGGACTATGGCTACACCTTC	CASSPPAGTGDYGYTF	TRBD1	TRBV7-9	.	TRBJ1-2
TGTGCCAGCAGCCAGGGGCGGCAACACACCGGGGAGCTGTTTTTT	CASSQGRQHTGELFF	.	TRBV14	.	TRBJ2-2
TGCGCCAGCAGCTTTGGGGGAAATGGCTACACCTTC	CASSFGGNGYTF	.	TRBV5-1	.	TRBJ1-2
TGTGCCAGCAGCGTAGTAGTGGGACACTATGGCTACACCTTC	CASSVVVGHYGYTF	.	TRBV9	few	TRBJ1-2
TGCAGTGCTAGTACGGGTAGCACAGGTACGCAGTATTTT	CSASTGSTGTQYF	.	TRBV20-1	.	TRBJ2-3
TGTGCCAGCAGTGACTCGACCCTGAATGAGCAGTTCTTC	CASSDSTLNEQFF	.	TRBV6-4	.	TRBJ2-1
TGTGCCAGCTCACCAAGGGCAGATAATGAAAAACTGTTTTTT	CASSPRADNEKLFF	.	TRBV18	.	TRBJ1-4
TGCAGTGCTCCGGGCGGGGGGCGGGAGACCCAGTACTTC	CSAPGGGRETQYF	TRBD2	TRBV20-1	few	TRBJ2-5
TGTGCCAGCAGTCCCGAGGGGTTTGGTTATGGCTACACCTTC	CASSPEGFGYGYTF	.	TRBV28	few	TRBJ1-2